The 22 T cell receptor beta chains listed next were all sequenced from one sample in a study of human T cells and chemical hapten exposure. Time point given: patch test 1, 2 weeks after DPC sensitization. The treatment is: therapeutic diphenylcyclopropenone sensitization with weekly scalp DPC. TCRdb redid the calling of the RACE reads with MiXCR, one entry per CDR3 protein. Here the sample spans 300,000 to 350,000 distinct CDR3 sequences, about 7% being singletons. Here the sequenced sample was whole blood, taken in connection with sensitization to the hapten diphenylcyclopropenone (DPC). These receptor sequences come from a woman younger than 35 with alopecia areata. Some clones in this sample may be carry-over from other donors' samples.

The V and J genes are TRBV6-5 and TRBJ2-7; tentative D call: TRBD2 (6 bases). This CDR3 is built from 14 residues. Trimming cost V 5 bases and J 9 bases, with 20 bases left between them. CDR1 and CDR2 (germline): MNHEY, SVGAGI. CDR3 bases: TGTGCCAGCAGTCCTGGCGGGGTGATCCATGCGCAGTACTTC. This codes for CASSPGGVIHAQYF.

The chain links TRBV6-2 or TRBV6-3 to TRBJ1-1; no clear D. The CDR3 loop spans 13 amino acids. V lost 3 bases and J 4 bases, leaving 9 bases between the germline ends. The germline gives CDR1 MNHEY, CDR2 SVGEGT. CDR3 bases: TGTGCCAGCAGTTATAGGCGAACCACTGAAGCTTTCTTT. Translated: CASSYRRTTEAFF.

The rearrangement links TRBV2 to TRBJ1-2; D remains unclear. V was cut by 7 bases and J by 7 bases, with 13 bases left in between. This CDR3 region has 12 residues. Germline V CDR1 and CDR2: SNHLY, FYNNEI. The CDR3 protein is CASIPVGSGYTF. The CDR3 DNA is TGTGCCAGCATCCCCGTGGGGTCTGGCTACACCTTC.

This clonotype came up many times. CDR3 nucleotides: TGTGCCAGCAGTTTATCTCAACGGGGGGGCCGGTCCTACAATGAGCAGTTCTTC. This codes for CASSLSQRGGRSYNEQFF. The chain uses TRBV27 and TRBJ2-1, with 8 bases lining up with TRBD2. V trimming: 0 bases; J trimming: 1 base; junction bases outside the gene matches: 8. The CDR3 consists of 18 residues. The germline CDR1 and CDR2 sequences are MNHEY and SMNVEV (reference sequence).

This clonotype was picked up a small number of times. The chain employs TRBV25-1 and TRBJ1-6, with D perhaps matching TRBD1 (6 bases). V was pared by 1 base and J by 9 bases, with 16 bases between. Germline V gene data show CDR1 as MGHDK and CDR2 as SYGVNS. The CDR3 covers 16 residues. This CDR3 is CASSELGGLDPSPLHF. The DNA of the CDR3 is TGTGCCAGCAGTGAATTAGGGGGGCTCGACCCTTCACCCCTCCACTTT. The full variable domain, in which reference TRBV25-1 and TRBJ1-6 provide the parts outside the CDR3, is EADIYQTPRYLVIGTGKKITLECSQTMGHDKMYWYQQDPGMELHLIHYSYGVNSTEKGDLSSESTVSRIRTEHFPLTLESARPSHTSQYLCASSELGGLDPSPLHFGNGTRLTVT.

A few counts support this clonotype. The chain combines TRBV27 with TRBJ1-2, with 9 bases aligning to TRBD1. The CDR3 extends over 15 amino acids. Germline values: CDR1 MNHEY, CDR2 SMNVEV (reference sequence). The V segment lost 2 bases and the J segment 5 bases; nucleotides outside the gene matches: 6. The CDR3 nucleotides read TGTGCCAGCAGTTTAAGGGGACAGGGCTTATATGGCTACACCTTC. Encoded protein: CASSLRGQGLYGYTF.

This clonotype was detected ten times or more. The CDR3 DNA follows: TGCGCCAGCAGCCTCCGACAGGGGGCCGACACTGAAGCTTTCTTT. Encoded protein: CASSLRQGADTEAFF. The chain recombines TRBV5-1 with TRBJ1-1; 10 bases align to TRBD1. The CDR3 extends over 15 amino acids. J gave up 3 bases and V 4 bases, and 6 bases lay outside the gene matches. CDR1 and CDR2 from the germline V gene are SGHRS and YFSETQ.

This clonotype showed up just a few times. The rearrangement joins TRBV7-8 to TRBJ2-3; D is possibly TRBD1 or TRBD2 (5 bases each). There are 14 residues in the CDR3. Germline CDR1 reads SGHVS; CDR2 reads FQNEAQ. Trimming removed 3 bases from V and 2 bases from J, with 9 bases in between. CDR3 sequence: CASSLGDYTDTQYF. CDR3 DNA: TGTGCCAGCAGCTTGGGGGATTACACAGATACGCAGTATTTT. Using reference TRBV7-8 and TRBJ2-3 for the parts outside the CDR3, the full variable domain is GAGVSQSPRYKVAKRGQDVALRCDPISGHVSLFWYQQALGQGPEFLTYFQNEAQLDKSGLPSDRFFAERPEGSVSTLKIQRTQQEDSAVYLCASSLGDYTDTQYFGPGTRLTVL.

V and J are TRBV5-4 and TRBJ2-7; 12 bases match TRBD2. V was clipped by 4 bases and J by 6 bases; unmatched bases: 5. This CDR3 contains 14 residues. Looked up from germline, CDR1 is SGHNT and CDR2 is YYREEE (reference sequence). The CDR3 reads CASSPTSGGSEQYF. As DNA, the CDR3 is TGTGCCAGCAGCCCGACTAGCGGGGGTAGCGAGCAGTACTTC. Drawing the rest from reference TRBV5-4 and TRBJ2-7, the complete variable domain is ETGVTQSPTHLIKTRGQQVTLRCSSQSGHNTVSWYQQALGQGPQFIFQYYREEENGRGNFPPRFSGLQFPNYSSELNVNALELDDSALYLCASSPTSGGSEQYFGPGTRLTVT.

Only a few counts were recorded for this clonotype. This chain uses TRBV18 with TRBJ2-1; 9 positions match TRBD1. Germline trimming cut 3 bases from V and 10 bases from J; bases unmatched to any gene: 7. The germline V gene encodes CDR1 KGHSH and CDR2 LQKENI. The CDR3 has 14 residues. This chain's CDR3 is CASSPGTGIEEQFF. The CDR3 DNA is TGTGCCAGCTCACCCGGGACAGGGATCGAGGAGCAGTTCTTC. Drawing the rest from reference TRBV18 and TRBJ2-1, the complete variable domain is NAGVMQNPRHLVRRRGQEARLRCSPMKGHSHVYWYRQLPEEGLKFMVYLQKENIIDESGMPKERFSAEFPKEGPSILRIQQVVRGDSAAYFCASSPGTGIEEQFFGPGTRLTVL.

This rearrangement joins TRBV24-1 to TRBJ1-1; D might be TRBD1 (5 bases). The ends were cut back, 0 bases at V and 2 bases at J, with 9 bases in the middle. Germline CDR1 is KGHDR and CDR2 is SFDVKD. The CDR3 loop spans 15 amino acids. Written as DNA, the CDR3 is TGTGCCACCAGTGATTTGGACAGAAATAACACTGAAGCTTTCTTT. Translating it yields CATSDLDRNNTEAFF.

This clonotype was observed a handful of times. The CDR3 DNA reads TGTGCCAGCAGCCACGGACTAGCGGGGAGGAATGAGCAGTTCTTC. This gives the protein CASSHGLAGRNEQFF. The V call is TRBV25-1, the J call TRBJ2-1; 12 nucleotides agree with TRBD2. The CDR3 has 15 amino acids. Germline V gives CDR1 MGHDK, CDR2 SYGVNS. V shed 6 bases and J 7 bases; nucleotides not matched to a gene: 7.

In its sample, this clonotype was seen a few times. V and J are TRBV20-1 and TRBJ1-4; D ambiguous. The V and J ends lost 1 base and 8 bases respectively, with 14 bases between them. Per germline, CDR1 DFQATT and CDR2 SNEGSKA (reference sequence). This CDR3 region has 14 residues. Here the CDR3 DNA reads TGCAGTGCTAGAGCGGTTGGGGTTAGAGAAAAACTGTTTTTT. This translates into CSARAVGVREKLFF.

The chain has TRBV7-8 and TRBJ2-3, with D possibly being TRBD1 (5 bases). Germline CDR1 SGHVS, CDR2 FQNEAQ. CDR3 length: 12 amino acids. Between the trimmed V and J ends, which lost 4 bases and 7 bases, there was a span of 9 bases. DNA for the CDR3: TGTGCCAGCAGCTCAGGACATAATACGCAGTATTTT. As protein: CASSSGHNTQYF.

The rearrangement joins TRBV6-2 or TRBV6-3 to TRBJ2-1; TRBD2 might be the D (6 bases). Trimming left V 0 bases short and J 6 bases short, with 9 bases between. CDR1 is MNHEY and CDR2 is SVGEGT in the germline V gene. CDR3 length: 14 residues. This CDR3 reads CASSYSVGGNEQFF. DNA of the CDR3: TGTGCCAGCAGTTACTCCGTCGGGGGCAATGAGCAGTTCTTC.

This clonotype was counted only a few times. The chain recombines TRBV5-4 with TRBJ1-6, with D possibly being TRBD1 (6 bases). The CDR3 totals 14 residues. Trimming removed 2 bases at V and 14 bases at J, with 17 bases between. The germline V gene has CDR1 SGHNT and CDR2 YYREEE (reference sequence). CDR3 in DNA: TGTGCCAGCAGCTTTGACGGGGGCCCGCAGTCCCTCCACTTT. This codes for CASSFDGGPQSLHF. The variable domain in full, with the rest retrieved from reference TRBV5-4 and TRBJ1-6, is ETGVTQSPTHLIKTRGQQVTLRCSSQSGHNTVSWYQQALGQGPQFIFQYYREEENGRGNFPPRFSGLQFPNYSSELNVNALELDDSALYLCASSFDGGPQSLHFGNGTRLTVT.

The V and J genes are TRBV9 and TRBJ2-1, with 9 bases fitting TRBD2. Germline trimming cut 2 bases from V and 7 bases from J; bases unmatched to any gene: 16. The CDR3 has 18 residues. Germline V lookup: CDR1 SGDLS, CDR2 YYNGEE. The CDR3 nucleotides are TGTGCCAGCAGCGTTCGACCCCTAGCGGGGCGGATGGGGAATGAGCAGTTCTTC. Translated, it gives CASSVRPLAGRMGNEQFF.

This clonotype was counted a few times. The chain carries TRBV24-1 and TRBJ2-1; 8 positions agree with TRBD1. Germline assignment: CDR1 KGHDR and CDR2 SFDVKD. J lost 8 bases, V lost 3 bases, and 8 bases had no gene match. CDR3 size: 15 residues. This CDR3 is CATSDTGGVRDEQFF. The CDR3, as DNA: TGTGCCACCAGTGATACAGGGGGAGTCAGGGATGAGCAGTTCTTC.

This clonotype was counted at least ten times. The rearrangement links TRBV29-1 to TRBJ2-7, with D tentatively TRBD2 (5 bases). The CDR3 is 11 amino acids. Between the trimmed V and J ends, which lost 6 bases and 4 bases, there was a span of 10 bases. Per germline, CDR1 SQVTM and CDR2 ANQGSEA. Here the CDR3 DNA reads TGCAGCGTCCACGGGGATTACGAGCAGTACTTC. Its protein is CSVHGDYEQYF.

This clonotype was observed many times. The chain uses TRBV4-3 and TRBJ2-3; no definite D call. Trimming left V 0 bases short and J 0 bases short, with 13 bases between. CDR1 and CDR2 from the germline V gene are LGHNA and YSLEER. There are 17 residues in the CDR3. The DNA of the CDR3 is TGCGCCAGCAGCCAAGACGAGGTCCAGGCTAGCACAGATACGCAGTATTTT. Residues: CASSQDEVQASTDTQYF.

This clonotype was counted between two and nine times. The chain is built from TRBV20-1 and TRBJ2-7; D unclear. This CDR3 is 15 amino acids long. Germline lookup yields CDR1 DFQATT and CDR2 SNEGSKA (reference sequence). Trimming took 1 base from V and 4 from J, leaving 17 bases between them. The DNA of the CDR3 is TGCAGTGCTAGAGGTAGAATCTCGGGCCCGTACGAGCAGTACTTC. Its protein is CSARGRISGPYEQYF.

This clonotype was observed at least ten times. The chain combines TRBV3-1 with TRBJ2-7; D is uncertain. In germline, CDR1 is LGHDT, CDR2 YNNKEL (reference sequence). The CDR3 sequence is 13 residues long. V was clipped by 1 base and J by 7 bases, with 11 bases between them. The CDR3 reads CASSQGPVGEQYF. The CDR3 DNA reads as TGTGCCAGCAGCCAAGGCCCTGTCGGGGAGCAGTACTTC.